These 20 T cell receptor beta chains share one sample of origin, sequenced in a study of shared clonotypes between healthy human individuals. The method was immunoSEQ multiplex PCR; TCRdb's version includes in-frame clones alone and lacks a portion of them. The table lists roughly 2.6 million clones, around nine tenths of them singletons. The sample taken for sequencing was naive CD4+ T cells sorted from blood. The sample's subset: CD45RA+ positively selected. The receptors stem from a young man in good health.

The chain carries TRBV6-1 and TRBJ1-1; the D is unclear. Germline lookup yields CDR1 MNHNS and CDR2 SASEGT. The CDR3 has 15 amino acids. V was trimmed by 5 bases and J by 0 bases, leaving 13 bases between them. As DNA, the CDR3 is TGTGCCAGCAGTTTCCCTGTACGGCTGAACACTGAAGCTTTCTTT. Amino acids: CASSFPVRLNTEAFF.

This chain links TRBV5-4 with TRBJ2-5, with a tentative D call TRBD1 (5 bases). The germline CDR1 and CDR2 sequences are SGHNT and YYREEE (reference sequence). This CDR3 spans 13 amino acids. V was cut by 2 bases and J by 5 bases, with 10 bases left in between. The CDR3 loop reads CASSLQVWETQYF. The CDR3, as DNA: TGTGCCAGCAGCTTACAGGTCTGGGAGACCCAGTACTTC.

J is TRBJ2-7 and V is TRBV5-8; a possible D gene is TRBD1 (6 bases). CDR1 and CDR2 from the germline V gene are SGHTS and YDEGEE. The ends were cut back, 6 bases at V and 6 bases at J, with 13 bases in the middle. The CDR3 sequence is 12 residues long. The CDR3 loop is CASNPFRGEQYF. CDR3 sequence (DNA): TGTGCCAGCAACCCGTTCAGGGGCGAGCAGTACTTC.

V and J are TRBV11-2 and TRBJ2-1; TRBD1 is a possible D gene (6 bases). Per the germline V gene, CDR1 is SGHAT and CDR2 is FQNNGV. V was pared by 3 bases and J by 2 bases, with 8 bases between. The CDR3 length is 14 residues. CDR3 sequence (DNA): TGTGCCAGCAGCTTGTCAGGGGCCTACAATGAGCAGTTCTTC. Its protein is CASSLSGAYNEQFF.

The chain has TRBV7-2 and TRBJ2-3; D remains ambiguous. V dropped 1 base and J dropped 2 bases, with 13 bases sitting between them. The CDR3 is 16 residues long. In germline, CDR1 is SGHTA, CDR2 FQGNSA. For the CDR3, the DNA is TGTGCCAGCAGCTTAGAAGCCAGAGGCTACACAGATACGCAGTATTTT. Translating it yields CASSLEARGYTDTQYF.

The chain links TRBV30 to TRBJ1-3, with 7 positions matching TRBD1. V lost 3 bases to trimming and J lost 5 bases; unmatched junction nucleotides: 10. CDR3 length: 15 amino acids. Germline-derived CDR1 and CDR2 are GTSNPN and SVGIG (reference sequence). CDR3: CAWSSGGGGRNTIYF. The CDR3 bases are TGTGCCTGGAGCTCAGGGGGAGGGGGGAGAAACACCATATATTTT.

The rearrangement joins TRBV6-1 to TRBJ1-5; TRBD1 aligns across 8 bases. This CDR3 has 15 amino acids. The trim removed 4 bases at V and 2 bases at J, leaving 4 bases unmatched. The germline CDR1 and CDR2 sequences are MNHNS and SASEGT. The CDR3 spells CASSGTGQGNQPQHF. In DNA, the CDR3 is TGTGCCAGCAGTGGGACAGGGCAGGGCAATCAGCCCCAGCATTTT.

The chain joins TRBV7-9 to TRBJ2-5; the D gene could be TRBD1 or TRBD2 (5 bases each). The ends were cut back, 5 bases at V and 5 bases at J, with 12 bases in the middle. Germline V gene sequence: CDR1 SEHNR, CDR2 FQNEAQ (reference sequence). The CDR3 spans 13 residues. CDR3 coding DNA: TGTGCCAGCAGCGCCAGGGAGTGGGAGACCCAGTACTTC. Amino acids: CASSAREWETQYF.

The chain uses TRBV7-8 and TRBJ2-7, with unresolved D. This CDR3 is built from 13 residues. The germline V gene has CDR1 SGHVS and CDR2 FQNEAQ. Trimming removed 5 bases at V and 3 bases at J, with 11 bases between. CDR3 sequence (DNA): TGTGCCAGCAGCCCTAGACCACTCTACGAGCAGTACTTC. Translation: CASSPRPLYEQYF.

This rearrangement joins TRBV7-2 to TRBJ2-7; possibly TRBD2 for D (6 bases). CDR1 is SGHTA, CDR2 FQGNSA, per germline. This CDR3 has 15 amino acids. V was pared by 5 bases and J by 0 bases, with 14 bases between. CDR3 sequence reads: CASSAQGLSSYEQYF. The CDR3 DNA sequence: TGTGCCAGCAGCGCCCAGGGACTCAGCTCCTACGAGCAGTACTTC.

The V gene is TRBV7-9, the J gene TRBJ2-5, with TRBD2 matching over 8 bases. The length of the CDR3 is 16 residues. Germline CDR1 and CDR2: SEHNR and FQNEAQ (reference sequence). After removal of 0 bases from V and 1 base from J, the junction contained 4 bases not matched to a gene. The CDR3 bases are TGTGCCAGCAGCTTAGCGACGGGGGGGATCCAAGAGACCCAGTACTTC. This sequence encodes CASSLATGGIQETQYF.

This chain connects TRBV30 to TRBJ2-1, with D uncertain. The CDR3 has 13 residues. CDR1 is GTSNPN and CDR2 is SVGIG in the germline V gene (reference sequence). V lost 3 bases and J lost 3, with 9 bases in between. CDR3: CAWSDLFYNEQFF. The CDR3 nucleotides read TGTGCCTGGAGCGACCTATTCTACAATGAGCAGTTCTTC. Full variable domain (remainder filled in from reference TRBV30 and TRBJ2-1): SQTIHQWPATLVQPVGSPLSLECTVEGTSNPNLYWYRQAAGRGLQLLFYSVGIGQISSEVPQNLSASRPQDRQFILSSKKLLLSDSGFYLCAWSDLFYNEQFFGPGTRLTVL.

CDR3 sequence reads: CASSLGHSSGANVLTF. The DNA for the CDR3 is TGTGCCAGCAGTTTGGGACATAGCTCTGGGGCCAACGTCCTGACTTTC. This chain links TRBV6-5 with TRBJ2-6, with D perhaps matching TRBD1 (6 bases). There are 16 residues in the CDR3. Germline lookup yields CDR1 MNHEY and CDR2 SVGAGI. Trimming removed 4 bases at V and 0 bases at J, with 10 bases between.

For the CDR3, the DNA is TGTGCCAGCAGCTTGGTGGTGGGGACAGGGGTCCCCTACGAGCAGTACTTC. Protein: CASSLVVGTGVPYEQYF. V is TRBV5-4 and J is TRBJ2-7; 10 bases line up with TRBD1. J lost 2 bases, V lost 0 bases, and 8 bases had no gene match. Germline loops: CDR1 SGHNT, CDR2 YYREEE (reference sequence). There are 17 residues in the CDR3. Based on the CDR3 plus reference TRBV5-4 and TRBJ2-7, the full variable domain is ETGVTQSPTHLIKTRGQQVTLRCSSQSGHNTVSWYQQALGQGPQFIFQYYREEENGRGNFPPRFSGLQFPNYSSELNVNALELDDSALYLCASSLVVGTGVPYEQYFGPGTRLTVT.

The rearrangement joins TRBV7-3 to TRBJ2-1, with 11 bases identical to TRBD1. This CDR3 has 16 residues. Germline V CDR1 and CDR2: SGHTA, FQGTGA. With 0 bases clipped from V and 8 bases from J, the junction kept 6 bases outside the gene matches. The CDR3 DNA reads TGTGCCAGCAGCTTAACGAACGGACAGGGGGCTCATGAGCAGTTCTTC. This gives the protein CASSLTNGQGAHEQFF.

This clone was counted between two and nine times. This chain joins TRBV28 and TRBJ1-2; perhaps TRBD1 as D (5 bases). CDR3 length equals 12 residues. V lost 7 bases and J 5 bases, leaving 11 bases between the germline ends. Germline loops: CDR1 MDHEN, CDR2 SYDVKM. CDR3 bases: TGTGCCAGCATGCGACAGCCGTATGGCTACACCTTC. It encodes CASMRQPYGYTF.

The chain employs TRBV6-5 and TRBJ2-3; 7 bases line up with TRBD1. Germline V CDR1 and CDR2: MNHEY, SVGAGI. There are 15 residues in the CDR3. J gave up 6 bases and V 2 bases, and 8 bases lay outside the gene matches. The CDR3 loop reads CASSYGGQSTDTQYF. The CDR3 region has the DNA TGTGCCAGCAGTTACGGGGGACAGTCGACGGATACGCAGTATTTT.

In this sample, this clone turned up once. This chain connects TRBV2 to TRBJ2-7; D is undetermined. Germline V gene data show CDR1 as SNHLY and CDR2 as FYNNEI. This CDR3 has 15 residues. V was trimmed by 8 bases and J by 0 bases, leaving 17 bases between them. The CDR3 loop reads CASGDRASSSYEQYF. Here the CDR3 DNA reads TGTGCCAGCGGAGACCGGGCTTCTAGCTCCTACGAGCAGTACTTC.

The V and J genes are TRBV2 and TRBJ1-1; tentatively, D is TRBD1 (5 bases). Germline loops: CDR1 SNHLY, CDR2 FYNNEI. Trimming left V 6 bases short and J 2 bases short, with 19 bases between. The CDR3 length is 16 residues. The CDR3 DNA sequence: TGTGCCAGCAGCGTTTTGAGAGGGAGGGGAAACACTGAAGCTTTCTTT. Translated, it gives CASSVLRGRGNTEAFF. Using reference TRBV2 and TRBJ1-1 for the parts outside the CDR3, the full variable domain is EPEVTQTPSHQVTQMGQEVILRCVPISNHLYFYWYRQILGQKVEFLVSFYNNEISEKSEIFDDQFSVERPDGSNFTLKIRSTKLEDSAMYFCASSVLRGRGNTEAFFGQGTRLTVV.

V and J are TRBV7-9 and TRBJ2-3; unclear D gene. The germline V gene encodes CDR1 SEHNR and CDR2 FQNEAQ (reference sequence). Between the trimmed V and J ends, which lost 5 bases and 12 bases, there was a span of 15 bases. The CDR3 consists of 12 residues. The CDR3 loop reads CASSPDTSRQYF. CDR3 in DNA: TGTGCCAGCAGCCCCGACACGTCGAGACAGTATTTT.